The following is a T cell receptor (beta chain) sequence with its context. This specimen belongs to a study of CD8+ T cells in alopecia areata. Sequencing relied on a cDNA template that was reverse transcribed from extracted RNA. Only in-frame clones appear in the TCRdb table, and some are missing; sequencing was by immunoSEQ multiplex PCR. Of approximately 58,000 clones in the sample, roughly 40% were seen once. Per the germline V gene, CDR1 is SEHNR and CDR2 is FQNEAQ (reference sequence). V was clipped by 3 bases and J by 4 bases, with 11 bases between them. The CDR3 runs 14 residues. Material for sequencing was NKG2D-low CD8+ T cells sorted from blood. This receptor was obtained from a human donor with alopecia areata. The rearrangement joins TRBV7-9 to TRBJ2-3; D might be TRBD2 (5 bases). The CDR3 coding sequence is TGTGCCAGCAGCTTTTGGAAGGAGGCAGATACGCAGTATTTT. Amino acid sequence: CASSFWKEADTQYF.